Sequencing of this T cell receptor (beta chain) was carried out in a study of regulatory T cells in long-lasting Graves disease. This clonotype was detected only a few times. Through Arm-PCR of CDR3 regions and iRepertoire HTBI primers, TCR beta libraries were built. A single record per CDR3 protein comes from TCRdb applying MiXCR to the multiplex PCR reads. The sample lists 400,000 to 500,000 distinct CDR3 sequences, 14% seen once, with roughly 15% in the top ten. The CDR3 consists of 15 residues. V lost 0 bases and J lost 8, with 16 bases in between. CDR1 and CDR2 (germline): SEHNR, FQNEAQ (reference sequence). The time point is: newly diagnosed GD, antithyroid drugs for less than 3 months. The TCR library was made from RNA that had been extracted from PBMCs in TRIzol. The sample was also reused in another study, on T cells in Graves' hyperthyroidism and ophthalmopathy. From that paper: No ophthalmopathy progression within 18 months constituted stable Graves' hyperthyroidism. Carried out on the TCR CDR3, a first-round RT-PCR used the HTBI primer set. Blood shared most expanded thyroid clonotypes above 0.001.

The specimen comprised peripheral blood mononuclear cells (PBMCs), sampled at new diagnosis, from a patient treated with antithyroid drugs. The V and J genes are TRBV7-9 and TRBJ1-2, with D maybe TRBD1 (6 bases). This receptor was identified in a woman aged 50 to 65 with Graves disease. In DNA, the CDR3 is TGTGCCAGCAGCTTAGCCTTCAGGGGCCTCGGGGGCTACACCTTC. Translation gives CASSLAFRGLGGYTF.